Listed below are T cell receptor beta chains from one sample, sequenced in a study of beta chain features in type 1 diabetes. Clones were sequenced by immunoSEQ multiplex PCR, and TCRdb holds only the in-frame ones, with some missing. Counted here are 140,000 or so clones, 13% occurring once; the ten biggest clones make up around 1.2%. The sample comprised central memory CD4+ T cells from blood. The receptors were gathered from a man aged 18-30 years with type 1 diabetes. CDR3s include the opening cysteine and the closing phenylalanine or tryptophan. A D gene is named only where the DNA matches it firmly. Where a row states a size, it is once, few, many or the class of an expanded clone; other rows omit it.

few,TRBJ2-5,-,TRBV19,TGTGCCAGTAGTATGGATAGCAGCCAAGAGACCCAGTACTTC,CASSMDSSQETQYF
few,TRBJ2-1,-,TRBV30,TGTGCCTGGAGTATTGGGGGAATCAATGAGCAGTTCTTC,CAWSIGGINEQFF
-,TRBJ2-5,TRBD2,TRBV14,TGTGCCAGCAGCCTTCTAGCGGGGTGGGCGGAGACCCAGTACTTC,CASSLLAGWAETQYF
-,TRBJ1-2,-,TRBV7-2,TGTGCCAGCAGCTTTGCCCCAATTGTCGGCTACACCTTC,CASSFAPIVGYTF
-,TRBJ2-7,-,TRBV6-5,TGTGCCAGCAGCCCTGACCGATACGAGCAGTACTTC,CASSPDRYEQYF
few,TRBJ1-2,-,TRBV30,TGTGCCTGGAGTGACCGGGGGACGGGAGGCTACACCTTC,CAWSDRGTGGYTF
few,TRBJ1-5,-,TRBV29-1,TGCAGCGTTGAAAAGGGAGGGAGCAATCAGCCCCAGCATTTT,CSVEKGGSNQPQHF
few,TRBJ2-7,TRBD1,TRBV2,TGTGCCAGCGTCCCGACAGGGTACGAGCAGTACTTC,CASVPTGYEQYF
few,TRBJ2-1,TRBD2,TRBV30,TGTGCCTGGAGTGTTGGCGGGGGCTACAATGAGCAGTTCTTC,CAWSVGGGYNEQFF
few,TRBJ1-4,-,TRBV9,TGTGCCAGCAGCACGCAGGGTGCTGGTAATGAAAAACTGTTTTTT,CASSTQGAGNEKLFF
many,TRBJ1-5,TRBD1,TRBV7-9,TGTGCCAGCAGCCAACAGGGGGCAACTCAGCCCCAGCATTTT,CASSQQGATQPQHF
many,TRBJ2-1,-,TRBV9,TGTGCCAGCAGCGTAACGGGAGCCTATGAGCAGTTCTTC,CASSVTGAYEQFF
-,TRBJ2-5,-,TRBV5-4,TGTGCCAGCAGCCCGAGAGGAGTGGGATTACAAGAGACCCAGTACTTC,CASSPRGVGLQETQYF
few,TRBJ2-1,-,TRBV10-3,TGTGCCATCACTGGGGAACCCTACAATGAGCAGTTCTTC,CAITGEPYNEQFF
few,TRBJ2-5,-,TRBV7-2,TGTGCCAGCAGCGCCGGAACTAGGGTGGAGACCCAGTACTTC,CASSAGTRVETQYF
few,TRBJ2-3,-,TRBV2,TGTGCCAGCAAGGGGACTCCGCCGGATACGCAGTATTTT,CASKGTPPDTQYF
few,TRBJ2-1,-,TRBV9,TGTGCCAGCAGCGTAGAGGACGGCTCCTACAATGAGCAGTTCTTC,CASSVEDGSYNEQFF
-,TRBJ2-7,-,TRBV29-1,TGCAGCGTCGGGAGAAGAGATTCAGGCTCGACGACCTACGAGCAGTACTTC,CSVGRRDSGSTTYEQYF
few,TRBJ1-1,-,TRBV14,TGTGCCAGCAGCCAATTCCCAGGCGGGGAAGCTTTCTTT,CASSQFPGGEAFF
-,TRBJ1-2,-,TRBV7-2,TGTGCCAGCAGCTTTGATGGCAACCTCTATGGCTACACCTTC,CASSFDGNLYGYTF
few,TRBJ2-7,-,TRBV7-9,TGTGCCAGCAGTTTAACTGTAGGCGAGCAGTACTTC,CASSLTVGEQYF
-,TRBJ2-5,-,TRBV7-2,TGTGCCAGCACCATAACCGGGACCCAGTACTTC,CASTITGTQYF
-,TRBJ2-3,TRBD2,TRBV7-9,TGTGGGAGCGGGGGCACAGATACGCAGTATTTT,CGSGGTDTQYF
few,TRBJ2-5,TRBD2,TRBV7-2,TGTGCCAGCAGCGCCCCAGGCCTAGCGGGGGAGACCCAGTACTTC,CASSAPGLAGETQYF
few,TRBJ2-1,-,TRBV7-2,TGTGCCAGCAGCTTAGGGAGCGCGGGACTTCGGTTCTTC,CASSLGSAGLRFF
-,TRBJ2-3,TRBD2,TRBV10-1,TGCGCCAGCAGATCCGGGACTAGCGGGGGAAGCACAGATACGCAGTATTTT,CASRSGTSGGSTDTQYF